This TCR beta chain originates from a study of radiotherapy plus CTLA-4 blockade in lung cancer. CDR3 size: 13 residues. V was cut by 2 bases and J by 10 bases, with 12 bases left in between. Germline assignment: CDR1 MRHNA and CDR2 SNTAGT. Chemo-refractory metastatic non-small-cell lung cancer patients underwent focal radiation alongside CTLA-4 blockade with ipilimumab. Measured with immunoSEQ multiplex PCR; TCRdb has only the in-frame clones, and not every one. The table shows some 48,000 clones, with approximately 86% occurring only once. This clonotype was obtained from a human donor with non-small cell lung cancer that progressed on radiotherapy plus ipilimumab. Some clones in this sample may be carry-over from other donors' samples. The rearrangement links TRBV6-4 to TRBJ2-1; D call uncertain. The sample consisted of peripheral blood, taken from a patient treated with radiotherapy plus ipilimumab. The CDR3 region is CASSDGYSREQFF. CDR3 nucleotide sequence: TGTGCCAGCAGTGACGGGTATAGCCGGGAGCAGTTCTTC.